This T cell receptor (beta chain) was recorded in a study of blood T cell repertoires in COVID-19. Membership in each cohort depended on participant-reported clinical history. Recovered status applied to Cohort 3 donors who had two consecutive negative PCRs. It also applied to those with clearance or with symptom resolution. The V gene's germline CDR1 is LNHDA and CDR2 SQIVND (reference sequence). This CDR3 is 14 amino acids long. V gave up 6 bases and J gave up 5 bases; unmatched junction bases: 6. This clone was recorded a few times. Sequencing used immunoSEQ multiplex PCR; TCRdb keeps in-frame clones, though not all of them. The profile shows 200,000 to 300,000 clones, around 86% of them singletons.

The clonotype comes from a woman between 45 and 65 years old who had recovered from COVID-19. Sequenced material: PBMCs or T cells enriched from blood (not recorded which). The chain links TRBV19 to TRBJ2-5, with 10 bases that match TRBD2. This CDR3 reads CASSLAGVLETQYF. The CDR3 DNA follows: TGTGCCAGTAGCCTAGCGGGAGTTTTGGAGACCCAGTACTTC.